This T cell receptor beta chain was captured in a study of cytomegalovirus exposure and HLA in healthy donors. PCR amplification relied on 60 Vbeta primers (plus 13 Jbeta primers). Profiling relied on immunoSEQ multiplex PCR, and the TCRdb table lists in-frame clones only, not all of them. The repertoire holds 150,000 to 160,000 clones, with about 76% as singletons. Trimming cost V 2 bases and J 9 bases, with 14 bases left between them. Germline CDR1 reads MNHNY; CDR2 reads SVGAGI (reference sequence). This CDR3 region has 14 residues. The V gene is TRBV6-6, the J gene TRBJ2-1; D remains ambiguous. The receptor was derived from a man between 25 and 39 years old in good health and CMV-seropositive. Sequencing used PBMCs. The CDR3 DNA is TGTGCCAGCAGTTACACTACATCCGGTCCTGAGCAGTTCTTC. Protein product: CASSYTTSGPEQFF.